One and the same sample provided the 19 T cell receptor beta chains below, sequenced in a study of T cells in Graves' hyperthyroidism and ophthalmopathy. From RNA transcripts, TCR beta CDR3 regions were amplified. The TCR CDR3 first-round RT-PCR relied on the HTBI primer set. MiXCR was run by TCRdb on the multiplex PCR reads, yielding one entry per CDR3 protein. The sample has under 200,000 distinct CDR3 sequences; over 7.5% are singletons. The sample comprised blood. The receptors come from a woman between 18 and 30 years old with Graves' hyperthyroidism that later progressed to Graves' ophthalmopathy.

V gene TRBV7-9 combines with J gene TRBJ1-2, with TRBD1 matching 9 bases. This CDR3 is 16 amino acids long. The V gene end was trimmed by 1 base and the J gene end by 8 bases; junction bases not matched to a gene: 11. Germline loops: CDR1 SEHNR, CDR2 FQNEAQ (reference sequence). The DNA for the CDR3 is TGTGCCAGCAGCTTAGGACGTTTTACAGGGGGCCAGGGCTACACCTTC. Its translation is CASSLGRFTGGQGYTF.

This clonotype was seen many times. The rearrangement joins TRBV20-1 to TRBJ1-1; D might be TRBD1 (5 bases). Germline CDR1 reads DFQATT; CDR2 reads SNEGSKA (reference sequence). The CDR3 has 13 amino acids. V dropped 3 bases and J dropped 11 bases, with 19 bases sitting between them. This CDR3 is CSASRDGRGLAFF. The CDR3 region has the DNA TGCAGTGCTAGCCGGGACGGAAGGGGTTTGGCTTTCTTT.

This clonotype appeared a few times. The rearrangement uses TRBV7-6 and TRBJ2-1; D remains unclear. In germline, CDR1 is SGHVS, CDR2 FNYEAQ. V was clipped by 3 bases and J by 4 bases, with 7 bases between them. This CDR3 spans 13 amino acids. The CDR3 sequence is CASSLGIYNEQFF. The CDR3 DNA sequence: TGTGCCAGCAGCTTGGGAATATACAATGAGCAGTTCTTC. The variable domain in full, completed from reference TRBV7-6 and TRBJ2-1, reads GAGVSQSPRYKVTKRGQDVALRCDPISGHVSLYWYRQALGQGPEFLTYFNYEAQQDKSGLPNDRFSAERPEGSISTLTIQRTEQRDSAMYRCASSLGIYNEQFFGPGTRLTVL.

This clonotype was picked up a small number of times. The J gene is TRBJ2-6, the V gene TRBV3-1; TRBD2 matches 7 bases. Germline CDR1 reads LGHDT; CDR2 reads YNNKEL (reference sequence). J was trimmed by 0 bases and V by 4 bases; bases with no gene match: 9. This CDR3 is 18 amino acids long. This CDR3 is CASSPGRTASSGANVLTF. The CDR3 region has the DNA TGTGCCAGCAGCCCCGGGAGGACCGCGAGCTCTGGGGCCAACGTCCTGACTTTC. Filled out from reference TRBV3-1 and TRBJ2-6, the complete variable domain reads DTAVSQTPKYLVTQMGNDKSIKCEQNLGHDTMYWYKQDSKKFLKIMFSYNNKELIINETVPNRFSPKSPDKAHLNLHINSLELGDSAVYFCASSPGRTASSGANVLTFGAGSRLTVL.

V usage is TRBV4-1 and J usage is TRBJ1-1; tentatively, D is TRBD1 (5 bases). In germline, CDR1 is MGHRA, CDR2 YSYEKL. The CDR3 is made up of 17 amino acids. The ends were cut back, 5 bases at V and 6 bases at J, with 25 bases in the middle. In DNA, the CDR3 is TGCGCCAGCAGCAATATTTATAGCCGGAGGGACGGTGCTGAAGCTTTCTTT. It translates to CASSNIYSRRDGAEAFF.

Many counts were recorded for this clonotype. The CDR3 nucleotides read TGTGCCAGCAGACCGGGTTACCAGAACACCGGGGAGCTGTTTTTT. Translated: CASRPGYQNTGELFF. The rearrangement links TRBV13 to TRBJ2-2, with D unclear. Germline V gene data show CDR1 as PRHDT and CDR2 as FYEKMQ (reference sequence). V lost 6 bases, J lost 1 base, and 12 bases lay in between. This CDR3 contains 15 residues.

This clonotype was seen repeatedly, ten times or more. CDR3 protein: CASSSSGGVTGELFF. The DNA of the CDR3 is TGTGCCAGTAGTTCTAGCGGGGGTGTCACCGGGGAGCTGTTTTTT. This chain links TRBV19 with TRBJ2-2; 10 bases match TRBD2. Germline V gene sequence: CDR1 LNHDA, CDR2 SQIVND (reference sequence). The length of the CDR3 is 15 residues. V shed 5 bases, J shed 4 bases, and the junction held 4 bases outside the gene matches.

This clonotype was picked up many times. The chain links TRBV6-1 to TRBJ2-5; the match to TRBD2 covers 7 bases. CDR1 is MNHNS and CDR2 is SASEGT in the germline V gene. The V and J ends lost 6 bases and 5 bases, in that order; junction bases with no gene match: 9. CDR3 size: 14 residues. The CDR3 is CASRTSAGRETQYF. The DNA for the CDR3 is TGTGCCAGCAGAACTAGCGCTGGTAGGGAGACCCAGTACTTC.

The rearrangement uses TRBV30 and TRBJ2-1; 12 nucleotides agree with TRBD2. The V gene's germline CDR1 is GTSNPN and CDR2 SVGIG (reference sequence). The CDR3 length is 16 residues. J lost 1 base, V lost 1 base, and 2 bases had no gene match. In DNA, the CDR3 is TGTGCCTGGAGTGGACTAGCGGGAGAATCCTACAATGAGCAGTTCTTC. Translated, it gives CAWSGLAGESYNEQFF.

The chain couples TRBV27 to TRBJ2-5; unclear D gene. CDR3 length: 15 amino acids. Germline V gene data show CDR1 as MNHEY and CDR2 as SMNVEV (reference sequence). Between the trimmed V and J ends, which lost 5 bases and 0 bases, there was a span of 13 bases. This chain's CDR3 is CASSPRSAHQETQYF. The DNA of the CDR3 is TGTGCCAGCAGTCCTCGGTCAGCACACCAAGAGACCCAGTACTTC.

In its sample, this clonotype was seen a few times. CDR3 region: CASSQDPSGAGETQYF. In DNA form, the CDR3 reads TGTGCCAGCAGCCAAGATCCCAGCGGGGCTGGGGAGACCCAGTACTTC. The chain combines TRBV4-2 with TRBJ2-5; 7 bases are a match to TRBD2. The J segment lost 5 bases and the V segment lost 0 bases, leaving 9 bases of the junction unmatched. The CDR3 consists of 16 residues. Germline V gene sequence: CDR1 LGHNA, CDR2 YNFKEQ.

This chain uses TRBV5-4 with TRBJ2-1, with TRBD1 as a possible D gene (6 bases). V was trimmed by 2 bases and J by 3 bases, leaving 12 bases between them. Germline-derived CDR1 and CDR2 are SGHNT and YYREEE (reference sequence). The CDR3 runs 15 residues. CDR3 coding DNA: TGTGCCAGCAGCTTCGGGCAGGGGATCTACAATGAGCAGTTCTTC. Translated, it gives CASSFGQGIYNEQFF.

This clonotype came up many times. CDR3 region: CSARSPTGELFF. CDR3 DNA: TGCAGTGCTAGATCCCCAACCGGGGAGCTGTTTTTT. This chain uses TRBV20-1 with TRBJ2-2; D is unclear. Per germline, CDR1 DFQATT and CDR2 SNEGSKA (reference sequence). V was cut by 2 bases and J by 5 bases, with 6 bases left in between. This CDR3 has 12 amino acids.

This clonotype was counted ten times or more. The chain recombines TRBV3-1 with TRBJ1-5, with D possibly TRBD1 on 5 matching bases. From germline, CDR1 is LGHDT and CDR2 YNNKEL (reference sequence). The CDR3 is 15 amino acids. The germline V and J ends were trimmed by 0 bases and 7 bases, with 13 bases remaining between them. DNA of the CDR3: TGTGCCAGCAGCCAAGATCTAAGGGGTGGACAGCCCCAGCATTTT. Protein product: CASSQDLRGGQPQHF.

This clonotype has only a few counts. The chain has TRBV28 and TRBJ1-3; TRBD1 matches 7 bases. The junction had 12 bases not matched to a gene; V was cut back by 4 bases and J by 0 bases. Germline CDR1 MDHEN, CDR2 SYDVKM. This CDR3 is built from 18 residues. The CDR3 nucleotides are TGTGCCAGCAGTTGGGAACTAGGGGGCGTCTTCTCTGGAAACACCATATATTTT. Translating gives CASSWELGGVFSGNTIYF.

Points on this clonotype: A read error is possible here, since a much larger clone lies one base away. The chain links TRBV7-9 to TRBJ2-5; D unclear. Germline V gene lookup returns CDR1 SEHNR and CDR2 FQNEAQ (reference sequence). The CDR3 contains 14 residues. V lost 7 bases, J lost 7 bases, and 19 bases lay in between. The CDR3 coding sequence is TGTGCCAGCATCCAAGTCGGGTTCGAAGGGACCCAGTACTTC. It codes for CASIQVGFEGTQYF.

As concerns this clonotype: A read error is possible here, since a much larger clone lies one base away. The chain joins TRBV28 to TRBJ1-1; D is unclear. Trimming stripped 5 bases from V and 4 bases from J, with 8 bases between. This CDR3 spans 12 amino acids. In germline, CDR1 is MDHEN, CDR2 SYDVKM. CDR3: CASSPASTEAFF. CDR3 DNA sequence: TGTGCCAGCAGTCCAGCTTCCACTGAAGCTTTCTTT.

This clonotype was observed many times. The chain is built from TRBV2 and TRBJ2-7; TRBD1 or TRBD2 may be the D gene (5 bases each). Trimming stripped 6 bases from V and 2 bases from J, with 17 bases between. The CDR3 contains 15 residues. CDR1 SNHLY and CDR2 FYNNEI come from the germline V gene. In DNA form, the CDR3 reads TGTGCCAGCAGCCTAAGGGACGGACACACCTACGAGCAGTACTTC. This sequence encodes CASSLRDGHTYEQYF.

In this sample, this clonotype turned up many times. This chain links TRBV6-1 with TRBJ2-5, with unresolved D. This CDR3 region has 14 residues. Trimming took off 7 bases at V and 2 bases at J, with 14 bases between the two ends. CDR1 is MNHNS and CDR2 is SASEGT in the germline V gene. The CDR3 DNA reads TGTGCCAGCAAGAGGTTAGCCCTACAAGAGACCCAGTACTTC. Translated, it gives CASKRLALQETQYF.